This TCR beta chain was recovered during a study of T-cell memory formation after mild COVID-19. V lost 0 bases and J lost 5, with 2 bases in between. Germline-derived CDR1 and CDR2 are SGDLS and YYNGEE. The CDR3 has 11 residues. With respect to this clonotype: The antigen remains unidentified.

TCRdb reanalysed the 5' RACE reads using MiXCR and keeps one entry per CDR3 protein. The sample shows 400,000 or so distinct CDR3 sequences, 21% of them seen only once. Study-level results: The pre-infection memory compartment contained some responding clones, suggesting cross-reactive memory joined.

The origin of this receptor is an adult woman who had mild COVID-19 (a few samples of this study predate the infection). Cell type and time point are not known. Material: PBMCs or a T cell subset sorted from them (not recorded which). The chain has TRBV9 and TRBJ1-2; no reliable D call. The CDR3 DNA reads as TGTGCCAGCAGCGTAGGGTATGGCTACACCTTC. Translation gives CASSVGYGYTF.